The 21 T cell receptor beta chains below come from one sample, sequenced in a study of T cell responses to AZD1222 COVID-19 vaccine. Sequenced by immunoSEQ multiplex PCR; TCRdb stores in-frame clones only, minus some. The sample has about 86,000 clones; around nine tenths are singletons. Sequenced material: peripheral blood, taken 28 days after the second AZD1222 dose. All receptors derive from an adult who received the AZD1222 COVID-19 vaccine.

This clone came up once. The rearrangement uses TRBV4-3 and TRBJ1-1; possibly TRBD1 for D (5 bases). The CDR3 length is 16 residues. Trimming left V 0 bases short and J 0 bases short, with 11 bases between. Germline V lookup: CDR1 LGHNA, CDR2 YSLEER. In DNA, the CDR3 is TGCGCCAGCAGCCAAGAAATCGACAGAATGAACACTGAAGCTTTCTTT. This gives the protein CASSQEIDRMNTEAFF.

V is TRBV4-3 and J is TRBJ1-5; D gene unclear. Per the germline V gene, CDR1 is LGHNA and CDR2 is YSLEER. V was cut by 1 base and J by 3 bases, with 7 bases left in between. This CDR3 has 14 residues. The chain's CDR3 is CASSQGWDNQPQHF. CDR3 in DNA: TGCGCCAGCAGCCAAGGGTGGGACAATCAGCCCCAGCATTTT.

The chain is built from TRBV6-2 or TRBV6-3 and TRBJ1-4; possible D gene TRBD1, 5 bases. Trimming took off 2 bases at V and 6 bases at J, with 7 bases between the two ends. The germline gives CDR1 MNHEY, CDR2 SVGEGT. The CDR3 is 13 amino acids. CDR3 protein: CASSYDSHEKLFF. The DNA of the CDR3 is TGTGCCAGCAGTTACGACAGCCATGAAAAACTGTTTTTT.

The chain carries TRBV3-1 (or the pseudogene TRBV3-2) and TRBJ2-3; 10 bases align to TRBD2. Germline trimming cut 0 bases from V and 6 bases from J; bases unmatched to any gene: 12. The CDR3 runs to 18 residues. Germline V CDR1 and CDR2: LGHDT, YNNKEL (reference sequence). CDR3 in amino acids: CASSQESVAGGWSDTQYF. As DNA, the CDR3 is TGTGCCAGCAGCCAAGAGTCGGTAGCGGGAGGATGGTCGGATACGCAGTATTTT.

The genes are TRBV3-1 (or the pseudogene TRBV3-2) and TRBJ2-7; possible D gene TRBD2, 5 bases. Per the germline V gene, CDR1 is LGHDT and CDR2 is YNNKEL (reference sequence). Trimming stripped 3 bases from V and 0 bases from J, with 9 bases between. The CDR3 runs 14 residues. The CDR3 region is CASSHYGDSYEQYF. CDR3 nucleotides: TGTGCCAGCAGCCATTACGGGGACTCCTACGAGCAGTACTTC.

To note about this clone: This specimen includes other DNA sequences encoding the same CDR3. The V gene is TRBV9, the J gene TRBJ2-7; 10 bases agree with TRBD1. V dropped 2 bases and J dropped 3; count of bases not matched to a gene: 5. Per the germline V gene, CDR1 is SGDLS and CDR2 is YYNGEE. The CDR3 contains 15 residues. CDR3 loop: CASSVDGTGDYEQYF. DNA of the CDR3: TGTGCCAGCAGCGTCGACGGGACAGGGGACTACGAGCAGTACTTC.

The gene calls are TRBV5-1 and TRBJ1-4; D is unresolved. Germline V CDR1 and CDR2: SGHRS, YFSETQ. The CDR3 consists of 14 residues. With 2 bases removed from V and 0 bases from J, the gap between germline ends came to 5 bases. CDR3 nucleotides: TGCGCCAGCAGCTTAGATACAACTAATGAAAAACTGTTTTTT. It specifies CASSLDTTNEKLFF.

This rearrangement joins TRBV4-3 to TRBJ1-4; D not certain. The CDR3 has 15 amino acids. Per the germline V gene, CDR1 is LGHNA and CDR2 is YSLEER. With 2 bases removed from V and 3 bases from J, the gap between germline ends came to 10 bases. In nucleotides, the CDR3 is TGCGCCAGCAGCCAATCTGTCGGGCCTAATGAAAAACTGTTTTTT. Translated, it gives CASSQSVGPNEKLFF.

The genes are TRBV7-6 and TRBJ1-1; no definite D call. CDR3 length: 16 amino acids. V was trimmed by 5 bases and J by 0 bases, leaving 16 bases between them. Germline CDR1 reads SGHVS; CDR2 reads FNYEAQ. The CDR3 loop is CASSPDTFLMNTEAFF. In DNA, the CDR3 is TGTGCCAGCAGCCCTGACACCTTCCTCATGAACACTGAAGCTTTCTTT.

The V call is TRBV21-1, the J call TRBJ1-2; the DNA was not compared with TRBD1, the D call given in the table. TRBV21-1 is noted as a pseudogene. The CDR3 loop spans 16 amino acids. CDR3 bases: TGTGCCAGCCCCTTTTGGACAGGGGATCGGGGCTATGGCTACACCTTC. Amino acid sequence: CASPFWTGDRGYGYTF.

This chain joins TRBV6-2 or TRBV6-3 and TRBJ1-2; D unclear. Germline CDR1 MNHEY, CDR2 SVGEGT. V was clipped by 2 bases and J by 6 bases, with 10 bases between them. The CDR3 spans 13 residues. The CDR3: CASSYGSSNGYTF. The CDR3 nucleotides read TGTGCCAGCAGTTACGGGAGTTCCAATGGCTACACCTTC.

DNA of the CDR3: TGCAGTGCTAGTGGACAGGGCTACGAGCAGTACTTC. Amino acids: CSASGQGYEQYF. The V and J genes are TRBV20-1 and TRBJ2-7; 8 bases fit TRBD1. V was clipped by 3 bases and J by 3 bases; unmatched bases: 1. CDR3 length equals 12 residues. Germline CDR1 and CDR2: DFQATT and SNEGSKA (reference sequence).

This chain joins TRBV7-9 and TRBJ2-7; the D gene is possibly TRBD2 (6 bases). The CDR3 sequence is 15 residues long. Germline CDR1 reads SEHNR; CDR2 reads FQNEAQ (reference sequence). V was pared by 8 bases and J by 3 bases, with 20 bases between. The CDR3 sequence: CASQRGSGAHYEQYF. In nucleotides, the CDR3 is TGTGCCAGCCAGAGGGGTAGCGGCGCCCACTACGAGCAGTACTTC.

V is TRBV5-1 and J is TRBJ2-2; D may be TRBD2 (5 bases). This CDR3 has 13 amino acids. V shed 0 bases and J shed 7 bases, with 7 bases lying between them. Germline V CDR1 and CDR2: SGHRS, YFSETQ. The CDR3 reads CASSLVGSGELFF. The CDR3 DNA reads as TGCGCCAGCAGCTTGGTGGGGAGCGGGGAGCTGTTTTTT.

Written as DNA, the CDR3 is TGTGCCAGTAGTATGCAGGGCTACGAGCAGTACTTC. Protein sequence: CASSMQGYEQYF. The V and J genes are TRBV19 and TRBJ2-7; D possibly corresponds to TRBD1 (5 bases). From germline, CDR1 is LNHDA and CDR2 SQIVND (reference sequence). The CDR3 has 12 amino acids. Trimming took off 3 bases at V and 3 bases at J, with 6 bases between the two ends.

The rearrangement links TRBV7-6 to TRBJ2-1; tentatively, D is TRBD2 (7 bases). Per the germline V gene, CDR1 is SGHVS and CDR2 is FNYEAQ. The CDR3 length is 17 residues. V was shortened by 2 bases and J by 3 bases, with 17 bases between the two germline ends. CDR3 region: CASSLWNAGANYNEQFF. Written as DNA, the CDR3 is TGTGCCAGCAGCTTATGGAACGCGGGGGCGAACTACAATGAGCAGTTCTTC.

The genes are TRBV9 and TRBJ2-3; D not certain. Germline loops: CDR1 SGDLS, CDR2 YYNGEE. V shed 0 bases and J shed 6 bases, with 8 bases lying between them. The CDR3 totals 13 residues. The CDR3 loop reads CASSVVASDTQYF. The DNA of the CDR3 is TGTGCCAGCAGCGTAGTTGCCAGCGATACGCAGTATTTT. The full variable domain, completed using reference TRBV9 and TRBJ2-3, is DSGVTQTPKHLITATGQRVTLRCSPRSGDLSVYWYQQSLDQGLQFLIQYYNGEERAKGNILERFSAQQFPDLHSELNLSSLELGDSALYFCASSVVASDTQYFGPGTRLTVL.

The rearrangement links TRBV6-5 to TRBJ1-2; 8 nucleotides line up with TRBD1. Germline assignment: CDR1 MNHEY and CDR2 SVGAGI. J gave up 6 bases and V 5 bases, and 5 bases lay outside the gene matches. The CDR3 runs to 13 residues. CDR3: CASSPDRGDGYTF. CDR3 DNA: TGTGCCAGCAGTCCCGACAGGGGTGATGGCTACACCTTC.

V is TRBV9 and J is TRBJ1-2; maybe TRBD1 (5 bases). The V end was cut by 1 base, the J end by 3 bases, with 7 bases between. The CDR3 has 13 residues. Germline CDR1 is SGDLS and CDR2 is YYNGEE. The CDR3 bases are TGTGCCAGCAGCGTATCCAGGGACTATGGCTACACCTTC. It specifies CASSVSRDYGYTF.

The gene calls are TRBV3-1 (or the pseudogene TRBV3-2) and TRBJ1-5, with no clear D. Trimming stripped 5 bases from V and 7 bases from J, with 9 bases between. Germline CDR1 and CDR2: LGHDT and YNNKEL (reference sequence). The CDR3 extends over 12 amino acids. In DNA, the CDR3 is TGTGCCAGCAGCTCCCATGGGCAGCCCCAGCATTTT. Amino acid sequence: CASSSHGQPQHF.

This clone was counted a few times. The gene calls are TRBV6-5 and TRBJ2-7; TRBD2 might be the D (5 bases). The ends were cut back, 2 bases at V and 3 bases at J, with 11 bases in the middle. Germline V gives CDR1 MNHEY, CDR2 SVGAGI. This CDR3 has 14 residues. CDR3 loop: CASSYKTGSYEQYF. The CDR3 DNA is TGTGCCAGCAGTTACAAGACTGGGAGCTACGAGCAGTACTTC.